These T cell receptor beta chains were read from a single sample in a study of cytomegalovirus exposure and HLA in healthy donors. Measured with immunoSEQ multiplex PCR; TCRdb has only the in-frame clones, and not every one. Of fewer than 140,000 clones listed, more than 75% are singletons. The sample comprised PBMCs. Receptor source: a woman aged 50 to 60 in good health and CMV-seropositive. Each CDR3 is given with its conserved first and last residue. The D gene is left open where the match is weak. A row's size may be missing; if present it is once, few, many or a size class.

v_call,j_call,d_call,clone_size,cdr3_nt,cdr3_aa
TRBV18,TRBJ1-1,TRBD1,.,TGTGCCAGCTCACCAAACTGGGACAGCGGATGGGGTGCTTTCTTT,CASSPNWDSGWGAFF
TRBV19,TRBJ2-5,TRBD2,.,TGTGCCAGTAGTATCGCGTTCCTAGCGGAAGCCCAGTACTTC,CASSIAFLAEAQYF
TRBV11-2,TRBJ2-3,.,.,TGTGCCAGCAGCTTGATCTCGCGGGATACGCAGTATTTT,CASSLISRDTQYF
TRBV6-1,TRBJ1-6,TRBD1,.,TGTGCCAGCAGGACTACGACAGGGGGCACCCTCCACTTT,CASRTTTGGTLHF
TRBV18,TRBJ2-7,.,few,TGTGCCAGCTCACCCTCCCCTCTTGCCTACGAGCAGTACTTC,CASSPSPLAYEQYF
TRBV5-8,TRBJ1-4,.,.,TGTGCCAGTACAAGCTTAGAGGGAACTGGCGAAAAACTGTTTTTT,CASTSLEGTGEKLFF
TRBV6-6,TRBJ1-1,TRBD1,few,TGTGCCAGCAGCGACAGGGGAAGAACTGAAGCTTTCTTT,CASSDRGRTEAFF
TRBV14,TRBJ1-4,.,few,TGTGCCAGCAGCCAAGTGGCCCTTGAAAAACTGTTTTTT,CASSQVALEKLFF
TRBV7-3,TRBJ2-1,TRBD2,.,TGTGCCAGCAGCTCCCAGCGGGGGGGAATCAATGAGCAGTTCTTC,CASSSQRGGINEQFF
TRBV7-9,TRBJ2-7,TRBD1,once,TGTGCCGGCCGGGACAGGGGGCTAGGTGGCGTCAACGAGCAGTACTTC,CAGRDRGLGGVNEQYF
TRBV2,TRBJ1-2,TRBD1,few,TGTGCCAGCAGTGACAGGGGGTATGGCTACACCTTC,CASSDRGYGYTF